Following are 8 T cell receptor beta chains from one sample sequenced in a study of tumor-infiltrating lymphocytes in primary liver carcinoma. From roughly 0.5 ug total RNA, TCR beta cDNA was generated with a primer in the constant region. What produced the TCR beta libraries was three nested multiplex PCR rounds using slightly modified ARM-PCR. The first two PCR rounds, nine to ten cycles each, used TRBV1-TRBV30 forward primers and a C-beta reverse primer. One entry per CDR3 protein, called by TCRdb with MiXCR from the multiplex PCR reads. This sample has tens of thousands of distinct CDR3 sequences, with over 75% found just once. DNA and RNA were both co-extracted from approximately 20-30 mg of bulk tissue that had not been sorted. The sequenced sample consisted of liver tumor tissue from sampling region 5. Subset: tumor region T5, tumor centre. These receptors were obtained from a man aged 40-55 years with primary liver carcinoma and hepatitis B virus infection.

Worth noting for this clonotype: A junction end diverges from the germline sequence, so it may reflect a read error. This chain's CDR3 is CASNLVGVTGSDQLQHF. The CDR3 region has the DNA TGTGCCAGCAACTTAGTAGGGGTAACAGGGAGCGATCAGCTCCAGCATTTT. This chain joins TRBV11-2 and TRBJ1-5; TRBD1 is a possible D gene (6 bases). The germline CDR1 and CDR2 sequences are SGHAT and FQNNGV. The CDR3 has 17 residues. Together with reference TRBV11-2 and TRBJ1-5, the CDR3 gives the full variable domain: EAGVAQSPRYKIIEKRQSVAFWCNPISGHATLYWYQQILGQGPKLLIQFQNNGVVDDSQLPKDRFSAERLKGVDSTLKIQPAKLEDSAVYLCASNLVGVTGSDQLQHFGDGTRLSIL.

The V and J genes are TRBV10-1 and TRBJ2-2; D not certain. Germline values: CDR1 WNHNN, CDR2 SYGVQD (reference sequence). The CDR3 is 12 residues long. CDR3: CATSEINGELFF. The CDR3 DNA reads as TGCGCTACCAGTGAGATAAACGGGGAGCTGTTTTTT.

In its sample, this clonotype was seen once. The chain combines TRBV29-1 with TRBJ2-6, with D maybe TRBD1 (5 bases). The CDR3 loop spans 13 amino acids. Germline V gene lookup returns CDR1 SQVTM and CDR2 ANQGSEA. V was shortened by 4 bases and J by 14 bases, with 18 bases between the two germline ends. The CDR3 DNA follows: TGCAGCGTTGCTGGGTCTGGGGCCAATATCCTGACTTTC. Residues: CSVAGSGANILTF.

A remark on this clonotype: A read error is likely, as this CDR3 ends without the conserved phenylalanine or tryptophan. The CDR3 region is CARSSMTSGPGYEQYI. The CDR3 DNA reads TGCGCCAGGAGCTCTATGACTAGCGGGCCGGGCTACGAGCAGTACATC. This sequence joins TRBV5-1 and TRBJ2-7, with 10 bases that match TRBD2. Germline V gene lookup returns CDR1 SGHRS and CDR2 YFSETQ. The CDR3 has 16 residues.

For this clonotype: A read error may account for a junction end that differs from germline. This chain joins TRBV11-3 and TRBJ1-5; D may be TRBD1 (6 bases). Germline CDR1 SGHNT, CDR2 YENEEA. The CDR3 runs 15 residues. CDR3 loop: CPSSLDLGAVQPQHF. The CDR3 DNA is TGTCCCAGCAGCTTAGATCTGGGGGCGGTACAGCCCCAGCATTTT.

Points on this clonotype: This is likely a read error, given that the CDR3 carries no conserved phenylalanine or tryptophan at its end. The rearrangement links TRBV29-1 to TRBJ2-5, with TRBD1 matching over 7 bases. CDR3 size: 13 residues. Germline V lookup: CDR1 SQVTM, CDR2 ANQGSEA. Germline trimming cut 7 bases from V and 4 bases from J; bases unmatched to any gene: 9. This CDR3 is CSGKGAKVETQYI. For the CDR3, the DNA is TGCAGCGGAAAGGGGGCGAAAGTAGAGACCCAGTACATC.

This clonotype appeared many times. The rearrangement links TRBV11-1 to TRBJ2-5; 7 bases are a match to TRBD2. CDR1 is SGHAT, CDR2 FQDESV, per germline (reference sequence). The CDR3 extends over 16 amino acids. V trimming: 7 bases; J trimming: 1 base; junction bases outside the gene matches: 12. Written as DNA, the CDR3 is TGTGCCAGCACCTTGCCGGGGGGAGGCTTCCAAGAGACCCAGTACTTC. Amino acid sequence: CASTLPGGGFQETQYF.

The chain joins TRBV5-1 to TRBJ2-7; 7 nucleotides match TRBD1. The CDR3 extends over 15 amino acids. Germline V lookup: CDR1 SGHRS, CDR2 YFSETQ. V was clipped by 4 bases and J by 3 bases; unmatched bases: 10. CDR3 in amino acids: CASSRTLGQIYEQYF. The CDR3 DNA reads as TGCGCCAGCAGCCGGACTCTGGGACAGATCTACGAGCAGTACTTC.